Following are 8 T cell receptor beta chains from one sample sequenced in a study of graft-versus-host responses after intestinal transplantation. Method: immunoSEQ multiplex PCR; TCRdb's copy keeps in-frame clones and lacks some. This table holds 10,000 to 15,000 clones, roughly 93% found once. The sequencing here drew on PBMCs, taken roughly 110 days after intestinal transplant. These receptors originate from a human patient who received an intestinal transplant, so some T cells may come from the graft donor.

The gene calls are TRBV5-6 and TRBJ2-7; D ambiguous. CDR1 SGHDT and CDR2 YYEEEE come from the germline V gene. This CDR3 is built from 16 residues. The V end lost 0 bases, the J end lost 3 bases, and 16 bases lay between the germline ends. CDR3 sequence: CASSLATKHPLYEQYF. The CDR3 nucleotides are TGTGCCAGCAGCTTGGCTACGAAACATCCCCTCTACGAGCAGTACTTC.

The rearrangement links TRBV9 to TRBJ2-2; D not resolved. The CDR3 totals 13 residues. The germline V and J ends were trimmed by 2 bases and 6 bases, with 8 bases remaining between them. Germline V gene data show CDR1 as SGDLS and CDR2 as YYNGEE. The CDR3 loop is CASSVYSSGELFF. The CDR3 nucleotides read TGTGCCAGCAGCGTTTATAGCTCCGGGGAGCTGTTTTTT.

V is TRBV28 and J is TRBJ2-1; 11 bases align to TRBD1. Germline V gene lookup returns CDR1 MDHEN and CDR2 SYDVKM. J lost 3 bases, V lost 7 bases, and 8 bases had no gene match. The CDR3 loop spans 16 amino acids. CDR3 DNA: TGTGCCAGCACCTCAGGGGGGACAGGGGGCTACAATGAGCAGTTCTTC. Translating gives CASTSGGTGGYNEQFF.

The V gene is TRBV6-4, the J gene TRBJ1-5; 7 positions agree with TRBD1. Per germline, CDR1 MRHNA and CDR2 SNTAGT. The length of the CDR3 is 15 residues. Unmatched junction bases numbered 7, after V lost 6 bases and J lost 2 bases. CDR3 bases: TGTGCCAGCAGCCCGACAGGGTTCGGCAATCAGCCCCAGCATTTT. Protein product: CASSPTGFGNQPQHF.

In DNA form, the CDR3 reads TGTGCCAGCAGCCCCCCGGACGGTGACTATGGCTACACCTTC. It codes for CASSPPDGDYGYTF. The V and J genes are TRBV5-4 and TRBJ1-2; D is uncertain. CDR1 and CDR2 (germline): SGHNT, YYREEE (reference sequence). This CDR3 contains 14 residues. The V end lost 4 bases, the J end lost 3 bases, and 13 bases lay between the germline ends.

The CDR3 loop is CASSYPRTGWTETQYF. In DNA, the CDR3 is TGTGCCAGCAGTTACCCTCGGACAGGGTGGACGGAGACCCAGTACTTC. The rearrangement uses TRBV6-6 and TRBJ2-5; the match to TRBD1 covers 8 bases. Germline lookup yields CDR1 MNHNY and CDR2 SVGAGI (reference sequence). CDR3 size: 16 residues. The J segment lost 5 bases and the V segment lost 2 bases, leaving 10 bases of the junction unmatched.

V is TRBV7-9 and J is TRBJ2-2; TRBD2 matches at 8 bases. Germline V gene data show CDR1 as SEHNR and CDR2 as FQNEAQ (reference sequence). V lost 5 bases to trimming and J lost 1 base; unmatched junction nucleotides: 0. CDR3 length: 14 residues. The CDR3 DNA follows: TGTGCCAGCAGCACTAGCGGGAACACCGGGGAGCTGTTTTTT. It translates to CASSTSGNTGELFF.

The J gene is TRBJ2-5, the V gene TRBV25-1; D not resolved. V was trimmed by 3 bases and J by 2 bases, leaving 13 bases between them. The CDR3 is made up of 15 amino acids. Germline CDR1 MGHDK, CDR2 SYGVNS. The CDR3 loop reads CASSDIAQEQETQYF. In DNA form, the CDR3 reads TGTGCCAGCAGTGACATTGCCCAGGAGCAAGAGACCCAGTACTTC.